The rows below give T cell receptor beta chains drawn from one sample of a study of blood T cell repertoires in COVID-19. Using immunoSEQ multiplex PCR, the repertoire was profiled, and TCRdb retains in-frame clones only, with some absent. The data contain a few hundred thousand clones, around 89% of them singletons. Sequenced sample: peripheral blood. The receptors stem from a man aged 25 to 40 with acute or convalescent COVID-19. The CDR3 runs from the conserved cysteine through the conserved F or W. D genes are given only for firm matches. Expanded clones get a size class; other rows say once, few or many, or leave the size out.

CDR3 | DNA | J | D | V | size
CASYYTGELFF | TGTGCCAGCTACTACACCGGGGAGCTGTTTTTT | TRBJ2-2 | . | TRBV28 | .
CASSEGARTEAFF | TGTGCCAGTTCTGAGGGGGCTAGGACTGAAGCTTTCTTT | TRBJ1-1 | TRBD1 | TRBV5-4 | .
CASSQGQNYGYTF | TGTGCCAGCAGCCAGGGACAGAACTATGGCTACACCTTC | TRBJ1-2 | TRBD1 | TRBV3-1/TRBV3-2 | few
CASRTQGNTEAFF | TGCGCCAGCAGGACACAGGGGAACACTGAAGCTTTCTTT | TRBJ1-1 | . | TRBV5-1 | once
CSVGSRNEQFF | TGCAGCGTTGGGTCTCGGAATGAGCAGTTCTTC | TRBJ2-1 | . | TRBV29-1 | .
CSVVTSSTDTQYF | TGCAGCGTTGTTACCAGTAGCACAGATACGCAGTATTTT | TRBJ2-3 | . | TRBV29-1 | .
CASSFTYEQYF | TGTGCCAGCAGTTTTACCTACGAGCAGTACTTC | TRBJ2-7 | . | TRBV28 | .
CATLVGGTNTEAFF | TGTGCCACCCTCGTGGGGGGTACGAACACTGAAGCTTTCTTT | TRBJ1-1 | . | TRBV27 | .
CSASGGVPDNEQFF | TGCAGTGCTAGTGGGGGGGTCCCCGACAATGAGCAGTTCTTC | TRBJ2-1 | TRBD2 | TRBV20-1 | .
CASSRQGANTEAFF | TGTGCCAGCAGCCGACAGGGGGCGAACACTGAAGCTTTCTTT | TRBJ1-1 | TRBD1 | TRBV7-9 | few
CASSRNRAEEQYF | TGTGCCAGTAGTAGAAACAGGGCAGAGGAGCAGTACTTC | TRBJ2-7 | . | TRBV19 | .
CASSRTLRAGLKFF | TGTGCCAGCAGCCGAACCCTCAGGGCGGGACTCAAGTTCTTC | TRBJ2-1 | . | TRBV3-1/TRBV3-2 | .
CASRKTGRNTEAFF | TGTGCCAGCAGGAAAACAGGGAGGAACACTGAAGCTTTCTTT | TRBJ1-1 | . | TRBV27 | .
CASSLQGGADTEAFF | TGTGCCAGCAGCTTACAGGGAGGGGCGGACACTGAAGCTTTCTTT | TRBJ1-1 | . | TRBV7-3 | .
CAIRRMTGRTYNEQFF | TGTGCCATCAGGCGGATGACAGGGCGGACCTACAATGAGCAGTTCTTC | TRBJ2-1 | TRBD1 | TRBV10-3 | .
CSASDRYGYTF | TGCAGTGCTTCTGACAGATATGGCTACACCTTC | TRBJ1-2 | . | TRBV20-1 | .
CASGVDSRTEAFF | TGTGCCAGCGGGGTCGACAGTAGGACTGAAGCTTTCTTT | TRBJ1-1 | . | TRBV27 | .
CASSFPGEVYEQYF | TGCGCCAGCAGCTTCCCGGGAGAGGTCTACGAGCAGTACTTC | TRBJ2-7 | . | TRBV5-1 | .
CASSVVGTARGSTDTQYF | TGTGCCAGCAGCGTAGTCGGGACAGCTAGGGGTAGCACAGATACGCAGTATTTT | TRBJ2-3 | TRBD1 | TRBV9 | .
CASSSGTENEKLFF | TGTGCCAGCAGCTCCGGGACAGAGAATGAAAAACTGTTTTTT | TRBJ1-4 | TRBD1 | TRBV7-9 | .
CASSSGGSGDYEQYF | TGTGCCAGCAGTTCGGGGGGTAGCGGGGACTACGAGCAGTACTTC | TRBJ2-7 | TRBD2 | TRBV6-5 | .
CASSPRGTGGEQYF | TGTGCCAGCTCACCACGAGGGACAGGGGGAGAGCAGTACTTC | TRBJ2-7 | TRBD1 | TRBV18 | once
CASSGLANTGELFF | TGTGCCAGCAGTGGGCTCGCGAACACCGGGGAGCTGTTTTTT | TRBJ2-2 | . | TRBV6-4 | few